A single sample is the source of the 2 T cell receptor beta chains below, sequenced in a study of T cell changes during pregnancy in multiple sclerosis. The repertoire was sequenced with immunoSEQ multiplex PCR; TCRdb's copy has only in-frame clones and lacks some. The sample shows 40,000 to 55,000 clones, 85% to 90% of them seen only once. Material: CD8+ T cells from peripheral blood mononuclear cells, obtained in the second trimester of pregnancy. The receptors were gathered from a female donor with multiple sclerosis, enrolled in a pregnancy study.

This clone was observed once. The rearrangement joins TRBV7-9 to TRBJ2-2, with 10 bases fitting TRBD2. The ends lost 1 base at V and 5 bases at J; junction bases unmatched: 10. Germline CDR1 SEHNR, CDR2 FQNEAQ (reference sequence). The CDR3 consists of 18 residues. The CDR3, as DNA: TGTGCCAGCAGCTTAGTAGTGGCTAGCGGGAGTCGGACCGGGGAGCTGTTTTTT. Protein sequence: CASSLVVASGSRTGELFF.

V gene TRBV27 combines with J gene TRBJ1-1; possibly TRBD1 for D (6 bases). With 5 bases removed from V and 1 base from J, the gap between germline ends came to 11 bases. This CDR3 contains 14 residues. CDR1 and CDR2 from the germline V gene are MNHEY and SMNVEV (reference sequence). CDR3 nucleotide sequence: TGTGCCAGCAGTAGCACAGGGACGAACACTGAAGCTTTCTTT. It is translated as CASSSTGTNTEAFF.